Detailed here is one T cell receptor (beta chain). Antigen: not known. Time point described: cycle 4 day 1 (C4D1), after 5 to 7 weeks of nivolumab. Every one of the patients relapsed after autologous stem cell transplantation (brentuximab vedotin exposure was variable). Magnetic negative selection was used to purify CD4+ T cells from thawed PBMCs. Responses achieved at best were complete response, partial response or progressive disease. The germline V and J ends were trimmed by 3 bases and 0 bases, with 11 bases remaining between them. This CDR3 is 15 amino acids long. The germline V gene encodes CDR1 KGHSH and CDR2 LQKENI. These data are taken from a study of PD-1 blockade in classical Hodgkin lymphoma. Libraries were prepared by immunoSEQ multiplex PCR; TCRdb keeps only in-frame clonotypes and omits some of them. The table records about 25,000 clones, around 80% of them present only once. Study-level results: Nivolumab initiation under 1 year post-ASCT meant exclusion.

The material was CD4+ T cells from blood, obtained before the fourth cycle of nivolumab. The receptor was derived from a human donor with classical Hodgkin lymphoma. V is TRBV18 and J is TRBJ1-1; a weak D match, TRBD1 (5 bases). DNA of the CDR3: TGTGCCAGCTCACCGAGACAGATAATGAACACTGAAGCTTTCTTT. Its protein is CASSPRQIMNTEAFF.